This TCR beta chain was recovered during a study of blood T cell repertoires in COVID-19. The protocol was immunoSEQ multiplex PCR, while the TCRdb copy is restricted to in-frame clones and leaves out a portion. The sample consists of around 190,000 clones, approximately 90% of them appearing once. CDR3 length: 12 residues. The germline CDR1 and CDR2 sequences are GTSNPN and SVGIG (reference sequence). V lost 3 bases, J lost 17 bases, and 10 bases stayed unmatched. This clonotype originated in a man aged 50 to 59 with COVID-19, enrolled during active disease. What was sequenced was peripheral blood. V gene TRBV30 combines with J gene TRBJ1-6; TRBD1 matches at 7 bases. The CDR3 DNA reads TGTGCCTGGAGCCGACCGGGACAGACATTCCACTTT. This sequence encodes CAWSRPGQTFHF.